This T cell receptor (beta chain) originates from a study of graft-versus-host responses after intestinal transplantation. This CDR3 has 16 residues. CDR1 is KGHSH and CDR2 is LQKENI in the germline V gene. V lost 8 bases and J lost 5; bases outside the gene matches: 16. The method was immunoSEQ multiplex PCR; TCRdb's version includes in-frame clones alone and lacks a portion of them. The sample shows 90,000 to 120,000 clones, approximately 90% of them seen only once. About this clone itself: The antigen is unknown.

Here the sequenced sample was unstimulated CD4+ T cells sorted from spleen or lymph node cells, taken before transplant. The chain employs TRBV18 and TRBJ2-7; 9 positions match TRBD1. This TCR was recovered from a human donor who was the organ donor for an intestinal transplant. The CDR3 protein is CASRRSTTGGSDEQYF. In DNA form, the CDR3 reads TGTGCCAGCCGACGGTCCACGACAGGGGGGTCCGACGAGCAGTACTTC.